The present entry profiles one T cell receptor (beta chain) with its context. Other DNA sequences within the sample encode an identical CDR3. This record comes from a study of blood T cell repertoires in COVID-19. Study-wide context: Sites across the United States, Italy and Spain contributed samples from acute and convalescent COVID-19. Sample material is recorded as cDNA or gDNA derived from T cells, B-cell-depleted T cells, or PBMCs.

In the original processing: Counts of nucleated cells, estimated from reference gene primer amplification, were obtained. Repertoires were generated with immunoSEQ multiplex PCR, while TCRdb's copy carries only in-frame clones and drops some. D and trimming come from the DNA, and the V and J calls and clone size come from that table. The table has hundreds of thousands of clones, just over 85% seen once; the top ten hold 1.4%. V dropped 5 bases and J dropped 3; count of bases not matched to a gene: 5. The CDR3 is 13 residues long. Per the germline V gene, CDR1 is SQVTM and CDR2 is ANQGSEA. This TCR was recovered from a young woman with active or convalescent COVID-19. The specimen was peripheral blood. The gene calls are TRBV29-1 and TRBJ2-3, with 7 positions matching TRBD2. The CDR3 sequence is CSVLAGVTDTQYF. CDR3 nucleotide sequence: TGCAGCGTTTTGGCGGGAGTAACAGATACGCAGTATTTT.